These 12 T cell receptor beta chains were all obtained from the same sample, sequenced in a study of CD8 T cells in ankylosing spondylitis. TCRdb reprocessed the 5' RACE reads with MiXCR, giving one entry per CDR3 protein. In the table there are more than 30,000 distinct CDR3 sequences, roughly 12% of which are singletons. Material for sequencing was synovial fluid, either unsorted or a sorted T cell fraction (not recorded which). The receptors stem from a male donor with ankylosing spondylitis.

This clonotype came up a few times. The chain uses TRBV20-1 and TRBJ2-7; D is perhaps TRBD2 (6 bases). The germline V gene has CDR1 DFQATT and CDR2 SNEGSKA (reference sequence). Trimming stripped 0 bases from V and 0 bases from J, with 12 bases between. The CDR3 is 15 residues long. CDR3 sequence (DNA): TGCAGTGCTAGAGATGTGGCGCGGGACTCCTACGAGCAGTACTTC. Its translation is CSARDVARDSYEQYF.

This clonotype has just a few counts. The rearrangement links TRBV18 to TRBJ2-1; the match to TRBD2 covers 8 bases. CDR3 length: 16 residues. V lost 3 bases, J lost 4 bases, and 8 bases stayed unmatched. Germline V gives CDR1 KGHSH, CDR2 LQKENI. The CDR3 is CASSPLRGVFYNEQFF. In DNA, the CDR3 is TGTGCCAGCTCACCCTTGCGGGGGGTGTTTTACAATGAGCAGTTCTTC. The variable domain in full, with the rest retrieved from reference TRBV18 and TRBJ2-1, is NAGVMQNPRHLVRRRGQEARLRCSPMKGHSHVYWYRQLPEEGLKFMVYLQKENIIDESGMPKERFSAEFPKEGPSILRIQQVVRGDSAAYFCASSPLRGVFYNEQFFGPGTRLTVL.

This clonotype was counted between two and nine times. V and J are TRBV12-3 or TRBV12-4 and TRBJ2-1; D possibly corresponds to TRBD1 (5 bases). The CDR3 totals 13 residues. The V end lost 6 bases, the J end lost 3 bases, and 9 bases lay between the germline ends. The CDR3 sequence is CASRWGYYNEQFF. In DNA form, the CDR3 reads TGTGCCAGCAGGTGGGGCTACTACAATGAGCAGTTCTTC.

There are a few counts of this clonotype. The chain employs TRBV14 and TRBJ2-7; no definite D call. The V end was cut by 0 bases, the J end by 3 bases, with 15 bases between. This CDR3 comprises 16 residues. CDR1 SGHDN and CDR2 FVKESK come from the germline V gene. CDR3 DNA: TGTGCCAGCAGCCAAGAAACGCCTCAACCCCTCTACGAGCAGTACTTC. It is translated as CASSQETPQPLYEQYF. The complete variable domain, with remaining parts taken from reference TRBV14 and TRBJ2-7, reads EAGVTQFPSHSVIEKGQTVTLRCDPISGHDNLYWYRRVMGKEIKFLLHFVKESKQDESGMPNNRFLAERTGGTYSTLKVQPAELEDSGVYFCASSQETPQPLYEQYFGPGTRLTVT.

This clonotype has just a few counts. The genes are TRBV12-3 or TRBV12-4 and TRBJ2-2; possibly TRBD1 for D (6 bases). V gave up 7 bases and J gave up 2 bases, with 11 bases separating them. CDR3 length: 14 residues. This CDR3 reads CASTRTANTGELFF. CDR3 coding DNA: TGTGCCAGCACTCGGACAGCTAACACCGGGGAGCTGTTTTTT.

The chain joins TRBV12-3 or TRBV12-4 to TRBJ2-7; D gene unclear. The V gene lost 3 bases and the J gene lost 1 base, with 7 bases spanning the gap. This CDR3 region has 13 residues. CDR3 coding DNA: TGTGCCAGCAGTTTCGCGGAGTCCTACGAGCAGTACTTC. Amino acid sequence: CASSFAESYEQYF.

This clonotype was detected many times. The chain combines TRBV6-1 with TRBJ1-3; D is unclear. V lost 8 bases to trimming and J lost 0 bases, with 17 bases between them. Germline lookup yields CDR1 MNHNS and CDR2 SASEGT. The CDR3 has 16 amino acids. CDR3 nucleotide sequence: TGTGCCAGCTCCCCGATGCGAGCTACCTCTGGAAACACCATATATTTT. Translating it yields CASSPMRATSGNTIYF.

This clonotype has just a few counts. The chain employs TRBV19 and TRBJ1-2; D might be TRBD1 (6 bases). V was shortened by 2 bases and J by 4 bases, with 11 bases between the two germline ends. The CDR3 is 14 amino acids. Per germline, CDR1 LNHDA and CDR2 SQIVND (reference sequence). DNA for the CDR3: TGTGCCAGTAGTATATGGGGGCCCAGCTATGGCTACACCTTC. Translated, it gives CASSIWGPSYGYTF.

There are many counts of this clonotype. J is TRBJ2-7 and V is TRBV20-1, with TRBD1 identical over 12 bases. With V trimmed by 6 bases and J by 4 bases, 4 bases remained unmatched. The CDR3 runs to 13 residues. Germline lookup yields CDR1 DFQATT and CDR2 SNEGSKA (reference sequence). The CDR3 region has the DNA TGCAGTGCCCCGGGACAGGGGGCATACGAGCAGTACTTC. It is translated as CSAPGQGAYEQYF.

The chain carries TRBV28 and TRBJ2-7; 8 bases align to TRBD1. The CDR3 has 15 amino acids. Trimming cost V 6 bases and J 4 bases; bases outside gene matches: 11. The germline CDR1 and CDR2 sequences are MDHEN and SYDVKM. The CDR3 DNA is TGTGCCAGCAGCATGACAGGGGACGGTCGATACGAGCAGTACTTC. Translation: CASSMTGDGRYEQYF.

The chain recombines TRBV30 with TRBJ1-5; D is ambiguous. Trimming removed 0 bases from V and 2 bases from J, with 14 bases in between. The CDR3 runs to 16 residues. Germline CDR1 is GTSNPN and CDR2 is SVGIG (reference sequence). The CDR3 region has the DNA TGTGCCTGGAGTGTGAGAGGTTCACGGGGCAATCAGCCCCAGCATTTT. Its protein product is CAWSVRGSRGNQPQHF.

The genes are TRBV3-1 and TRBJ2-3; D gene unclear. CDR1 and CDR2 (germline): LGHDT, YNNKEL (reference sequence). CDR3 length equals 15 residues. Trimming stripped 1 base from V and 6 bases from J, with 14 bases between. DNA for the CDR3: TGTGCCAGCAGCCAAGCCAGATCTCGCCGGGATACGCAGTATTTT. It specifies CASSQARSRRDTQYF.